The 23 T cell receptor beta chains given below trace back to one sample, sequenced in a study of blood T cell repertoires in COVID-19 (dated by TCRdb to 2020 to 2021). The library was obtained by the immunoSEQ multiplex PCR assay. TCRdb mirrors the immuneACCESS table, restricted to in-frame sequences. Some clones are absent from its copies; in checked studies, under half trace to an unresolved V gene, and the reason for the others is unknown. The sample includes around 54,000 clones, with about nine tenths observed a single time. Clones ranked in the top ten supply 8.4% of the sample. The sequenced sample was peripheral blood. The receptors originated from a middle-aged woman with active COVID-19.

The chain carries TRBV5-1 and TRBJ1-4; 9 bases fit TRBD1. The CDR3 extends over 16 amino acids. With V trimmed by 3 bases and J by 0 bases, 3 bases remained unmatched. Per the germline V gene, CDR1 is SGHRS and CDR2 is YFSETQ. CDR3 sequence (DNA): TGCGCCAGCAGCTACCGGGACAGGGCAACTAATGAAAAACTGTTTTTT. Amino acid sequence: CASSYRDRATNEKLFF.

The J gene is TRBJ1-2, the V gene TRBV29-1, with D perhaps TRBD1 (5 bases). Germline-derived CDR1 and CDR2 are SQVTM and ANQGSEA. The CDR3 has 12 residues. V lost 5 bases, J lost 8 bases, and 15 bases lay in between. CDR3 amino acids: CSVLPGQLGYTF. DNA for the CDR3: TGCAGCGTTCTCCCAGGGCAACTCGGCTACACCTTC.

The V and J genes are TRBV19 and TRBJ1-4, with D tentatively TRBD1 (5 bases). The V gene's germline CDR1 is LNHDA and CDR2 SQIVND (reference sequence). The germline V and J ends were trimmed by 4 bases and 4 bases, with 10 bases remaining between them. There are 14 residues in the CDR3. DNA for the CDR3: TGTGCCAGTAGTAGGACAAGGAATAATGAAAAACTGTTTTTT. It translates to CASSRTRNNEKLFF. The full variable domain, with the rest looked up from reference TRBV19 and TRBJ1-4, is DGGITQSPKYLFRKEGQNVTLSCEQNLNHDAMYWYRQDPGQGLRLIYYSQIVNDFQKGDIAEGYSVSREKKESFPLTVTSAQKNPTAFYLCASSRTRNNEKLFFGSGTQLSVL.

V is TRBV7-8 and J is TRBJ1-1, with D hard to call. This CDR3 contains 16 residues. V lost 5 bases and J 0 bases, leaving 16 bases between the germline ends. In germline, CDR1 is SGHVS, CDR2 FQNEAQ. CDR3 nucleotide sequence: TGTGCCAGCAGCCCGAGACTGCCCGCCATGAACACTGAAGCTTTCTTT. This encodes CASSPRLPAMNTEAFF. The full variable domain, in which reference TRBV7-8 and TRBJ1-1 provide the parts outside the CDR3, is GAGVSQSPRYKVAKRGQDVALRCDPISGHVSLFWYQQALGQGPEFLTYFQNEAQLDKSGLPSDRFFAERPEGSVSTLKIQRTQQEDSAVYLCASSPRLPAMNTEAFFGQGTRLTVV.

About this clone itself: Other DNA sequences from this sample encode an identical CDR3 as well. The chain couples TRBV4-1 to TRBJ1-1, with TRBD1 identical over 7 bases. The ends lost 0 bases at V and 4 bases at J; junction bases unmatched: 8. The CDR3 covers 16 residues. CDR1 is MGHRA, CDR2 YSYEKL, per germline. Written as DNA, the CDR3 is TGCGCCAGCAGCCAAGATCTGGGCAGGGGGACCACTGAAGCTTTCTTT. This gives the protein CASSQDLGRGTTEAFF.

Here the CDR3 reads CASSARTGWDSGYTF. CDR3 in DNA: TGTGCCAGCAGCGCCCGTACAGGATGGGACTCTGGCTACACCTTC. This chain joins TRBV7-2 and TRBJ1-2, with a weak D call TRBD1 (5 bases). The germline CDR1 and CDR2 sequences are SGHTA and FQGNSA. The length of the CDR3 is 15 residues. The V and J ends lost 5 bases and 7 bases respectively, with 20 bases between them.

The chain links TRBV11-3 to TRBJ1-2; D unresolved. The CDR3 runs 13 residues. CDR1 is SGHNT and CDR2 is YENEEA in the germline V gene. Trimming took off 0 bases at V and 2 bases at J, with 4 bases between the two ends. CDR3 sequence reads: CASSLEQNYGYTF. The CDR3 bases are TGTGCCAGCAGCTTAGAGCAGAACTATGGCTACACCTTC.

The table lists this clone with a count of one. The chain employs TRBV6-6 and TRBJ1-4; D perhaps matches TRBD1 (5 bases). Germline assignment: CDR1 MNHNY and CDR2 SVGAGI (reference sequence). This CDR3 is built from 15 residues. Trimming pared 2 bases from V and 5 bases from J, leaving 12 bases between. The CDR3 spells CASSYGALSNEKLFF. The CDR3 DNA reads TGTGCCAGCAGTTACGGGGCACTCAGCAATGAAAAACTGTTTTTT.

The CDR3 spells CASTLGREEQFF. In DNA, the CDR3 is TGTGCCAGCACCCTAGGGAGGGAGGAGCAGTTCTTC. This chain links TRBV3-1 (or the pseudogene TRBV3-2) with TRBJ2-1, with 7 nucleotides matching TRBD2. V gave up 7 bases and J gave up 10 bases; unmatched junction bases: 7. Looked up from germline, CDR1 is LGHDT and CDR2 is YNNKEL (reference sequence). CDR3 length: 12 residues.

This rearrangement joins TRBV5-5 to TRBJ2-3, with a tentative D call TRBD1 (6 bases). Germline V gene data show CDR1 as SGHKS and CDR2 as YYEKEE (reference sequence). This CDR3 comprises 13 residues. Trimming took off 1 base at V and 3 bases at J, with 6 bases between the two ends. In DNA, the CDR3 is TGTGCCAGCAGCTTGCAGGGGACAGATACGCAGTATTTT. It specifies CASSLQGTDTQYF.

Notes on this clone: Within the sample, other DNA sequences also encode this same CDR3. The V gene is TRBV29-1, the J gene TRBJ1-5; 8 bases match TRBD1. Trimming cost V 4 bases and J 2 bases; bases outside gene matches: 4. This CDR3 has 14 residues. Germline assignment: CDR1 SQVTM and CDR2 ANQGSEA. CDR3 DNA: TGCAGCGTTGTTGCAGGGGGCGGCAATCAGCCCCAGCATTTT. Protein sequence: CSVVAGGGNQPQHF.

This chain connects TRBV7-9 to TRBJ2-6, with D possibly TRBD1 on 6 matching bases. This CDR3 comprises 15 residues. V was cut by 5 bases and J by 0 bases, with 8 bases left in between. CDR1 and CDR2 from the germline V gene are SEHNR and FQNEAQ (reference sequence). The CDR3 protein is CASSPQGSGANVLTF. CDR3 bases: TGTGCCAGCAGCCCACAGGGCTCTGGGGCCAACGTCCTGACTTTC.

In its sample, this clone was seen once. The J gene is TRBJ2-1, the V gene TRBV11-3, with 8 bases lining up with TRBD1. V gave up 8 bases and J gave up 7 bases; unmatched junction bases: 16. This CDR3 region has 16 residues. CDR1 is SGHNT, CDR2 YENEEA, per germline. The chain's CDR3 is CASEFRAGGLINEQFF. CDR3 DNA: TGTGCCAGCGAGTTTCGGGCAGGGGGCTTGATTAATGAGCAGTTCTTC.

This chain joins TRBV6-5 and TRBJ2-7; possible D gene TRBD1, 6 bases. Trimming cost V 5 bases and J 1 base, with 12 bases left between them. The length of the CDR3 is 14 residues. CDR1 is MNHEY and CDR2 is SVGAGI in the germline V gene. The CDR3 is CASSTIGQSYEQYF. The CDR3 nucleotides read TGTGCCAGCAGTACCATCGGACAGTCCTACGAGCAGTACTTC.

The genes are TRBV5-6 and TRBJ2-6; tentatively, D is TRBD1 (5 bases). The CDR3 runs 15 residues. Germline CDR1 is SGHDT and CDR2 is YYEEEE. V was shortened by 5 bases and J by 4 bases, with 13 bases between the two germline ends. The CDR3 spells CASSVGAPGANVLTF. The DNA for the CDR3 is TGTGCCAGCAGTGTAGGGGCTCCGGGGGCCAACGTCCTGACTTTC.

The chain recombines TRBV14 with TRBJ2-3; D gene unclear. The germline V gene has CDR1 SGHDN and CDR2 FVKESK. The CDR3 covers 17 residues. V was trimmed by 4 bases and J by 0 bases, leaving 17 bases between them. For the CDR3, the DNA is TGTGCCAGCAGCCCCCTTCGTTACAGATCTAGCACAGATACGCAGTATTTT. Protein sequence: CASSPLRYRSSTDTQYF. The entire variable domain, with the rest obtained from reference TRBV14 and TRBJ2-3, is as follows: EAGVTQFPSHSVIEKGQTVTLRCDPISGHDNLYWYRRVMGKEIKFLLHFVKESKQDESGMPNNRFLAERTGGTYSTLKVQPAELEDSGVYFCASSPLRYRSSTDTQYFGPGTRLTVL.

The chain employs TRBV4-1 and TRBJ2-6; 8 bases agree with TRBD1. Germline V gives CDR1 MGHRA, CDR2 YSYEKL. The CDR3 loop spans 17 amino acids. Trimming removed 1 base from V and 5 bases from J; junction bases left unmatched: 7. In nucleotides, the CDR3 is TGCGCCAGCAGCCAAGTCAGGGGGCCGGTACGGGCCAACGTCCTGACTTTC. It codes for CASSQVRGPVRANVLTF.

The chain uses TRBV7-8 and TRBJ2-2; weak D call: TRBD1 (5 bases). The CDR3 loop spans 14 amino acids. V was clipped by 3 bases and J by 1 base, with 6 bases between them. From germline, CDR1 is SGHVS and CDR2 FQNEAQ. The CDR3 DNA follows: TGTGCCAGCAGCTTCAGGGTGAACACCGGGGAGCTGTTTTTT. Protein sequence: CASSFRVNTGELFF. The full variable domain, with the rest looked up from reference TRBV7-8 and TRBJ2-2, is GAGVSQSPRYKVAKRGQDVALRCDPISGHVSLFWYQQALGQGPEFLTYFQNEAQLDKSGLPSDRFFAERPEGSVSTLKIQRTQQEDSAVYLCASSFRVNTGELFFGEGSRLTVL.

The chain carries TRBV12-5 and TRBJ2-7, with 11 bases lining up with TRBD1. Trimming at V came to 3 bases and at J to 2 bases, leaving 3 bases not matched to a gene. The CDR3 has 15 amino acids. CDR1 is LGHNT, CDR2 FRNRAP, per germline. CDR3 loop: CASGFLGQGAYEQYF. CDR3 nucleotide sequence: TGTGCTAGTGGTTTCCTGGGACAGGGGGCCTACGAGCAGTACTTC.

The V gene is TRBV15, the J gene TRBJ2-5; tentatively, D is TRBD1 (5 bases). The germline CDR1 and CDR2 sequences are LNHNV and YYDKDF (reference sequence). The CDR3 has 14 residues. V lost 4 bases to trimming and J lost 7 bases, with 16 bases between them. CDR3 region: CATSKFPSQGTQYF. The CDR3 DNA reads TGTGCCACCAGCAAATTCCCGTCCCAGGGGACCCAGTACTTC.

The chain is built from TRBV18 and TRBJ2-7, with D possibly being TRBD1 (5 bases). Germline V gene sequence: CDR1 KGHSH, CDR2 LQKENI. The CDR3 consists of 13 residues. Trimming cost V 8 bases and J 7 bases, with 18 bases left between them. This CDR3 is CASEDQGSREQYF. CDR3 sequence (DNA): TGTGCCAGCGAAGATCAGGGTTCGCGGGAGCAGTACTTC.

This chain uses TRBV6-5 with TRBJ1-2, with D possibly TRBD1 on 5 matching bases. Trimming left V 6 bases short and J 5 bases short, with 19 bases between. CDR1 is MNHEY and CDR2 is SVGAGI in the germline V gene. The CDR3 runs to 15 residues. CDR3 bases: TGTGCCAGCAGGGGCGACCCCCAGGGCAATTATGGCTACACCTTC. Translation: CASRGDPQGNYGYTF.

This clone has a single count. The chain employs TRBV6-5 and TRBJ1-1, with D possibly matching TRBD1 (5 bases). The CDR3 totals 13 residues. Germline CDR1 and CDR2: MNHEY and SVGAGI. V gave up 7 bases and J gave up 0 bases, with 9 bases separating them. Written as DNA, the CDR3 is TGTGCCAGCATTGCGGGGGTGAACACTGAAGCTTTCTTT. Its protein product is CASIAGVNTEAFF.